This T cell receptor (beta chain) was profiled in a study of shared clonotypes between healthy human individuals. General study points: Around 5.4% of naive CD4 clonotypes were common to several donors.

A split of CD4+ cells into CD45RA+ naive and CD45RA-negative memory subsets was performed. The assay was run at deep level. Genomic DNA per cell subset filled all wells of several immunoSEQ plates. Assay: immunoSEQ multiplex PCR; the TCRdb copy retains only in-frame clones and omits some. The repertoire holds 2.3 million or so clones, with over 90% as singletons. Note on this clone: The antigen is unknown. This sample also contains other DNA sequences that code for the same CDR3.

The sequence came from a man between 18 and 35 years old in good health. Some clones in this sample may be carry-over from other donors' samples. The material sequenced was naive CD4+ T cells from PBMCs. Subset reported: CD45RA+ positively selected.

CDR3 sequence (DNA): TGCGCCAGCAGCCAGCCGACAGGGGGTTCCTACGAGCAGTACTTC. This translates into CASSQPTGGSYEQYF. The J gene is TRBJ2-7, the V gene TRBV4-1, with 9 bases that match TRBD1. Germline V gene lookup returns CDR1 MGHRA and CDR2 YSYEKL. The CDR3 sequence is 15 residues long. The ends lost 3 bases at V and 1 base at J; junction bases unmatched: 4.